The 20 T cell receptor beta chains presented below share a single source sample, sequenced in a study of cytomegalovirus exposure and HLA in healthy donors. PCR used 60 Vbeta primers and 13 Jbeta primers. Clones were read by immunoSEQ multiplex PCR, and TCRdb kept only the in-frame ones, dropping some. The table has 150,000 or so clones, around 79% seen once. The sequencing sample was made of PBMCs. The receptors here all came from a man aged 40-49 years in good health and CMV-seropositive.

V gene TRBV19 combines with J gene TRBJ2-7, with 11 bases lining up with TRBD2. The CDR3 is 14 amino acids. V trimming: 5 bases; J trimming: 5 bases; junction bases outside the gene matches: 5. Per the germline V gene, CDR1 is LNHDA and CDR2 is SQIVND (reference sequence). Here the CDR3 reads CASSELAGVDEQYF. The CDR3 DNA sequence: TGTGCCAGTAGTGAACTAGCGGGAGTCGACGAGCAGTACTTC.

In its sample, this clone was seen a few times. The chain uses TRBV19 and TRBJ1-2; 9 bases align to TRBD1. The V and J ends lost 5 bases and 5 bases, in that order; junction bases with no gene match: 9. The germline V gene has CDR1 LNHDA and CDR2 SQIVND (reference sequence). This CDR3 is built from 15 residues. CDR3 region: CASSGDRVFSYGYTF. The CDR3 DNA sequence: TGTGCCAGTAGTGGGGACAGGGTTTTTAGTTATGGCTACACCTTC.

The chain uses TRBV5-1 and TRBJ1-2, with 7 bases matching TRBD1. CDR1 and CDR2 (germline): SGHRS, YFSETQ. The CDR3 extends over 14 amino acids. V trimming: 0 bases; J trimming: 7 bases; junction bases outside the gene matches: 6. The CDR3 sequence is CASSLEGGGFGYTF. CDR3 DNA sequence: TGCGCCAGCAGCTTGGAAGGGGGCGGATTTGGCTACACCTTC.

As regards this clone: The junction shows a germline mismatch at one end, possibly a read error. The chain is built from TRBV19 and TRBJ2-4; possibly TRBD2 for D (6 bases). The V gene's germline CDR1 is LNHDA and CDR2 SQIVND (reference sequence). The CDR3 sequence is 15 residues long. The CDR3 protein is CASRFRDSPKNSQYF. DNA of the CDR3: TGTGCCAGCAGATTTCGGGACTCCCCCAAAAACAGTCAGTACTTC.

The rearrangement joins TRBV7-2 to TRBJ2-7; the D is unclear. Looked up from germline, CDR1 is SGHTA and CDR2 is FQGNSA. Trimming took 2 bases from V and 2 from J, leaving 19 bases between them. This CDR3 spans 17 amino acids. This chain's CDR3 is CASSLRTSSGVTYEQYF. In nucleotides, the CDR3 is TGTGCCAGCAGCTTAAGAACAAGTTCAGGTGTCACCTACGAGCAGTACTTC.

The J gene is TRBJ1-2, the V gene TRBV14; no definite D call. The V end was cut by 1 base, the J end by 0 bases, with 12 bases between. Germline V gives CDR1 SGHDN, CDR2 FVKESK. This CDR3 is built from 16 residues. The CDR3 coding sequence is TGTGCCAGCAGCCAAGCGGTGGGCACCGCTAACTATGGCTACACCTTC. It specifies CASSQAVGTANYGYTF.

V usage is TRBV6-6 and J usage is TRBJ2-3; 7 nucleotides align to TRBD2. V was pared by 2 bases and J by 0 bases, with 2 bases of the junction left unmatched. The CDR3 runs 15 residues. Germline-derived CDR1 and CDR2 are MNHNY and SVGAGI (reference sequence). The CDR3 is CASSYRGESTDTQYF. As DNA, the CDR3 is TGTGCCAGCAGTTACCGGGGGGAAAGCACAGATACGCAGTATTTT.

The genes are TRBV6-6 and TRBJ2-7, with 8 bases that match TRBD2. CDR1 and CDR2 (germline): MNHNY, SVGAGI (reference sequence). The CDR3 spans 16 residues. The V gene end was trimmed by 0 bases and the J gene end by 5 bases; junction bases not matched to a gene: 9. CDR3 nucleotide sequence: TGTGCCAGCAGTTACTCGAAAGCGGGAGATGTCGACGAGCAGTACTTC. Protein sequence: CASSYSKAGDVDEQYF.

The chain has TRBV11-2 and TRBJ1-2; 7 bases are a match to TRBD1. The J segment lost 5 bases and the V segment lost 5 bases, leaving 8 bases of the junction unmatched. CDR3 size: 14 residues. The germline gives CDR1 SGHAT, CDR2 FQNNGV. CDR3 coding DNA: TGTGCCAGCAGCCTTAACAGGGGCGCTTATGGCTACACCTTC. Translated, it gives CASSLNRGAYGYTF. Looking up the rest from reference TRBV11-2 and TRBJ1-2 gives the full variable domain: EAGVAQSPRYKIIEKRQSVAFWCNPISGHATLYWYQQILGQGPKLLIQFQNNGVVDDSQLPKDRFSAERLKGVDSTLKIQPAKLEDSAVYLCASSLNRGAYGYTFGSGTRLTVV.

The chain is built from TRBV6-5 and TRBJ2-5; 8 bases match TRBD2. The J call may not be correct, given that the DNA end is closer to TRBJ2-7. CDR3 length: 13 amino acids. From germline, CDR1 is MNHEY and CDR2 SVGAGI. CDR3 loop: CASSSGRVYEQYF. CDR3 coding DNA: TGTGCCAGCAGTTCCGGGAGGGTCTACGAGCAGTACTTC.

The chain joins TRBV28 to TRBJ2-1, with unresolved D. The CDR3 loop spans 13 amino acids. V was pared by 3 bases and J by 2 bases, with 5 bases between. Per germline, CDR1 MDHEN and CDR2 SYDVKM. CDR3 amino acids: CASSFSAYNEQFF. The DNA of the CDR3 is TGTGCCAGCAGTTTCTCCGCCTACAATGAGCAGTTCTTC.

As for this clone: The same CDR3 can be traced to other DNA sequences in this sample. The V call is TRBV10-1, the J call TRBJ1-1; a possible D gene is TRBD1 (6 bases). V was cut by 4 bases and J by 4 bases, with 22 bases left in between. This CDR3 comprises 17 residues. The germline gives CDR1 WNHNN, CDR2 SYGVQD (reference sequence). CDR3 protein: CASSAVRGRTVGTEAFF. CDR3 DNA sequence: TGCGCCAGCAGTGCTGTCAGGGGAAGGACCGTGGGCACTGAAGCTTTCTTT.

The chain uses TRBV5-1 and TRBJ2-3; 9 nucleotides align to TRBD2. Germline V gene data show CDR1 as SGHRS and CDR2 as YFSETQ. The CDR3 sequence is 16 residues long. J was trimmed by 3 bases and V by 0 bases; bases with no gene match: 5. The CDR3 reads CASSLALGLATDTQYF. In DNA, the CDR3 is TGCGCCAGCAGCTTGGCCCTCGGACTAGCGACAGATACGCAGTATTTT.

A word on this clone: Its ends do not fully match the called genes, so a read error is possible. V and J are TRBV6-5 and TRBJ2-4; the D gene is possibly TRBD2 (6 bases). Looked up from germline, CDR1 is MNHEY and CDR2 is SVGAGI. This CDR3 region has 14 residues. CDR3 DNA sequence: TGTGCCAGCAGTGACGGGAGTTCCAAAAACAGTCAGTACTTC. This translates into CASSDGSSKNSQYF.

The V and J genes are TRBV29-1 and TRBJ1-2; the D gene is possibly TRBD1 (5 bases). In germline, CDR1 is SQVTM, CDR2 ANQGSEA. The CDR3 runs to 14 residues. The V gene lost 1 base and the J gene lost 4 bases, with 13 bases spanning the gap. CDR3 sequence: CSVEGRAQGYGYTF. CDR3 DNA: TGCAGCGTTGAAGGAAGGGCCCAGGGCTATGGCTACACCTTC. Complete variable domain (other parts from reference TRBV29-1 and TRBJ1-2): SAVISQKPSRDICQRGTSLTIQCQVDSQVTMMFWYRQQPGQSLTLIATANQGSEATYESGFVIDKFPISRPNLTFSTLTVSNMSPEDSSIYLCSVEGRAQGYGYTFGSGTRLTVV.

The chain recombines TRBV5-8 with TRBJ1-5; D call uncertain. V shed 4 bases and J shed 7 bases, with 6 bases lying between them. This CDR3 is 11 amino acids long. In germline, CDR1 is SGHTS, CDR2 YDEGEE. The CDR3 DNA reads as TGTGCCAGCAGCGTAAAACAGCCCCAGCATTTT. Translated, it gives CASSVKQPQHF.

This sequence joins TRBV11-2 and TRBJ1-1; D may be TRBD1 (5 bases). With 5 bases removed from V and 7 bases from J, the gap between germline ends came to 11 bases. Germline CDR1 is SGHAT and CDR2 is FQNNGV. This CDR3 is built from 12 residues. Here the CDR3 reads CASSREGVEAFF. The CDR3 nucleotides are TGTGCCAGCAGCAGAGAAGGGGTTGAAGCTTTCTTT.

This clone was detected only once. V is TRBV14 and J is TRBJ1-4; 7 positions agree with TRBD1. CDR1 is SGHDN, CDR2 FVKESK, per germline. CDR3 length: 15 amino acids. V was pared by 1 base and J by 8 bases, with 7 bases of the junction left unmatched. The DNA for the CDR3 is TGTGCCAGCAGCCAAGGGACAGGAACGGGAGAAAAACTGTTTTTT. Translated: CASSQGTGTGEKLFF.

This clone was seen only once. The chain recombines TRBV18 with TRBJ1-1, with 7 bases matching TRBD1. CDR3 length: 13 amino acids. CDR1 is KGHSH, CDR2 LQKENI, per germline. J lost 3 bases, V lost 4 bases, and 2 bases had no gene match. CDR3 DNA: TGTGCCAGCTCACGACAGGGTGACACTGAAGCTTTCTTT. This codes for CASSRQGDTEAFF.

This clone was observed once. This sequence joins TRBV2 and TRBJ2-7; D perhaps matches TRBD2 (5 bases). CDR1 is SNHLY and CDR2 is FYNNEI in the germline V gene. Trimming took off 9 bases at V and 0 bases at J, with 12 bases between the two ends. This CDR3 has 13 residues. The CDR3 bases are TGTGCCAGTCTGACGGACTCCTCCTACGAGCAGTACTTC. The encoded protein is CASLTDSSYEQYF.